The 29 T cell receptor beta chains reported below all come from one sample, sequenced in a study of blood T cells in healthy people across ages. A J-beta primer mix and a sample-barcoded 5' primer were used in a second PCR of about 7 to 12 cycles. TCRdb reprocessed the 5' RACE reads with MiXCR, giving one entry per CDR3 protein. The sample lists hundreds of thousands of distinct CDR3 sequences, 20% to 25% seen once, with about 3.6% in the top ten. The source material was blood. The receptors shown here come from a man between 65 and 79 years old in good health.

The rearrangement uses TRBV6-1 and TRBJ1-5, with 12 bases fitting TRBD1. Trimming removed 7 bases from V and 6 bases from J; junction bases left unmatched: 4. The CDR3 has 14 amino acids. Germline CDR1 and CDR2: MNHNS and SASEGT. Here the CDR3 DNA reads TGTGCCAGCACCCTGGGACAGGGGGCTCAGCCCCAGCATTTT. Amino acids: CASTLGQGAQPQHF.

This clonotype was detected a few times. The rearrangement links TRBV7-9 to TRBJ1-4; no definite D call. CDR1 and CDR2 (germline): SEHNR, FQNEAQ (reference sequence). Trimming shortened V by 1 base and J by 6 bases, and 6 bases separated the two germline ends. The CDR3 runs 13 residues. Here the CDR3 reads CASSLDVDEKLFF. In nucleotides, the CDR3 is TGTGCCAGCAGCTTAGACGTTGATGAAAAACTGTTTTTT.

This clonotype was seen only a few times. DNA of the CDR3: TGTGCCAGCAGCACCCGGGACAGGGCCCCTCCCTCCCACGAGCAGTACTTC. Protein: CASSTRDRAPPSHEQYF. The chain uses TRBV21-1 and TRBJ2-7; the table assigns TRBD1, which was not confirmed against the DNA. TRBV21-1 is an annotated pseudogene. The CDR3 extends over 17 amino acids.

The chain uses TRBV7-2 and TRBJ2-5; D is unclear. The J call may be mistaken, given a closer DNA end match to TRBJ2-1. Germline CDR1 SGHTA, CDR2 FQGNSA. There are 12 residues in the CDR3. DNA for the CDR3: TGTGCCAGCAGCTTAGCTTTCCTAGGTCAGTTCTTC. This gives the protein CASSLAFLGQFF.

This clonotype was counted a single time. Mismatch with germline at one junction end may stem from a read error. The gene calls are TRBV15 and TRBJ1-2, with D uncertain. This CDR3 has 14 residues. Germline assignment: CDR1 LNHNV and CDR2 YYDKDF (reference sequence). The CDR3 region is CASSSDGWNYGYTF. DNA for the CDR3: TGTGCCAGCAGCAGTGACGGGTGGAACTATGGCTACACCTTC.

This rearrangement joins TRBV20-1 to TRBJ1-2; 7 nucleotides agree with TRBD1. CDR3 length: 14 residues. Germline CDR1 reads DFQATT; CDR2 reads SNEGSKA (reference sequence). V gave up 3 bases and J gave up 4 bases; unmatched junction bases: 8. Here the CDR3 DNA reads TGCAGTGCTAGGGAACCCGGGACAGCCTATGGCTACACCTTC. Amino acid sequence: CSAREPGTAYGYTF.

The sample holds a few counts of this clonotype. The chain couples TRBV12-3 or TRBV12-4 to TRBJ2-1, with D uncertain. The CDR3 has 16 residues. Trimming cost V 5 bases and J 0 bases, with 14 bases left between them. The CDR3 sequence: CASSLRGRSSYNEQFF. The CDR3 DNA follows: TGTGCCAGCAGTCTCCGAGGCCGAAGCTCCTACAATGAGCAGTTCTTC.

There are a few counts of this clonotype. CDR3 nucleotide sequence: TGTGCCAGCAGCCAATGGGACCTCCAAGAGACCCAGTACTTC. Translating gives CASSQWDLQETQYF. The rearrangement links TRBV11-1 to TRBJ2-5, with D perhaps assigned TRBD1 or TRBD2 (5 bases each). Trimming took 5 bases from V and 1 from J, leaving 11 bases between them. Per the germline V gene, CDR1 is SGHAT and CDR2 is FQDESV (reference sequence). The CDR3 spans 14 residues.

This clonotype was counted a few times. The chain couples TRBV24-1 to TRBJ2-1, with D possibly being TRBD2 (6 bases). CDR3 length equals 17 residues. V was trimmed by 0 bases and J by 0 bases, leaving 11 bases between them. Germline V gives CDR1 KGHDR, CDR2 SFDVKD. CDR3: CATSDLGDGSSYNEQFF. The CDR3 region has the DNA TGTGCCACCAGTGATTTGGGGGACGGGAGCTCCTACAATGAGCAGTTCTTC.

This clonotype was seen a single time. V and J are TRBV5-1 and TRBJ2-1; TRBD2 agrees at 11 bases. This CDR3 is 19 amino acids long. The V segment lost 3 bases and the J segment 2 bases; nucleotides outside the gene matches: 13. Germline V gives CDR1 SGHRS, CDR2 YFSETQ. This CDR3 is CASSSPGLAEDGAYNEQFF. The CDR3 nucleotides are TGCGCCAGCAGCTCACCGGGACTAGCGGAAGATGGCGCCTACAATGAGCAGTTCTTC.

As concerns this clonotype: At one end, the junction sequence differs from germline, possibly due to a read error. The rearrangement uses TRBV5-8 and TRBJ1-1; weak D call: TRBD1 (5 bases). The germline CDR1 and CDR2 sequences are SGHTS and YDEGEE. CDR3 length: 15 amino acids. The CDR3 sequence is CASRLGVRGDTEAFF. The CDR3 DNA sequence: TGTGCCAGCAGGTTGGGGGTGAGGGGCGACACTGAAGCTTTCTTT.

This clonotype was counted a few times. V is TRBV10-1 and J is TRBJ1-1, with a possible D match to TRBD1 (6 bases). The CDR3 spans 13 residues. Germline CDR1 reads WNHNN; CDR2 reads SYGVQD (reference sequence). Trimming took off 4 bases at V and 4 bases at J, with 10 bases between the two ends. The CDR3 here is CASSVGGPTEAFF. The DNA for the CDR3 is TGCGCCAGCAGTGTCGGGGGGCCCACTGAAGCTTTCTTT.

V is TRBV6-2 or TRBV6-3 and J is TRBJ2-3; TRBD2 matches 13 bases. Trimming took 8 bases from V and 5 from J; bases not matched to a gene: 4. The germline V gene encodes CDR1 MNHEY and CDR2 SVGEGT. This CDR3 has 14 amino acids. CDR3 in amino acids: CASGLAGEGDTQYF. In nucleotides, the CDR3 is TGTGCCAGCGGACTAGCGGGAGAAGGAGATACGCAGTATTTT.

In its sample, this clonotype was seen a few times. The chain links TRBV3-1 to TRBJ2-7; D ambiguous. This CDR3 has 13 amino acids. V was pared by 3 bases and J by 3 bases, with 9 bases between. Per the germline V gene, CDR1 is LGHDT and CDR2 is YNNKEL (reference sequence). CDR3 loop: CASSHKVLYEQYF. The CDR3 region has the DNA TGTGCCAGCAGCCATAAGGTCCTCTACGAGCAGTACTTC.

This clonotype appeared many times. This rearrangement joins TRBV28 to TRBJ2-5; D may be TRBD1 (6 bases). Trimming removed 5 bases at V and 5 bases at J, with 15 bases between. The CDR3 totals 14 residues. Per the germline V gene, CDR1 is MDHEN and CDR2 is SYDVKM. The CDR3 is CASSPPGQWETQYF. The CDR3 DNA reads TGTGCCAGCAGTCCACCTGGACAGTGGGAGACCCAGTACTTC.

This clonotype was seen a few times. The V and J genes are TRBV20-1 and TRBJ2-5; 10 bases are shared with TRBD2. CDR1 and CDR2 (germline): DFQATT, SNEGSKA (reference sequence). The CDR3 sequence is 14 residues long. J gave up 4 bases and V 6 bases, and 8 bases lay outside the gene matches. Written as DNA, the CDR3 is TGCAGTGCCACGTCGGCTAGCGGGAGAGAGACCCAGTACTTC. This encodes CSATSASGRETQYF.

V usage is TRBV12-3 or TRBV12-4 and J usage is TRBJ1-4, with D maybe TRBD1 (5 bases). The CDR3 extends over 12 amino acids. Trimming cost V 4 bases and J 10 bases, with 10 bases left between them. For the CDR3, the DNA is TGTGCCAGCAGTTGGCGGGACGGAAAACTGTTTTTT. Translating gives CASSWRDGKLFF.

The CDR3 DNA follows: TGTGCTAGTGCCACCGACTTCGGGAATGAGCAGTTCTTC. This sequence encodes CASATDFGNEQFF. The chain employs TRBV12-5 and TRBJ2-1; D unresolved. The V end lost 7 bases, the J end lost 7 bases, and 14 bases lay between the germline ends. The CDR3 spans 13 residues. Germline CDR1 LGHNT, CDR2 FRNRAP.

The chain employs TRBV9 and TRBJ2-5; D gene ambiguous. The J call may be incorrect, as the DNA end agrees better with TRBJ2-1. The CDR3 totals 17 residues. CDR1 is SGDLS, CDR2 YYNGEE, per germline. DNA of the CDR3: TGTGCCAGCAGCGATCTGGGGTGGTCGGCAGGCCCCAATGAGCAGTTCTTC. It yields the protein CASSDLGWSAGPNEQFF.

This clonotype was observed once. The chain joins TRBV19 to TRBJ2-7, with TRBD1 as a possible D gene (5 bases). The germline CDR1 and CDR2 sequences are LNHDA and SQIVND (reference sequence). The V and J ends lost 1 base and 1 base respectively, with 8 bases between them. There are 14 residues in the CDR3. The CDR3 coding sequence is TGTGCCAGTAGTATAGCCGACAGTTCCTACGAGCAGTACTTC. Translation: CASSIADSSYEQYF.

The rearrangement uses TRBV5-1 and TRBJ2-5, with 7 positions matching TRBD1. The tail of the sequence fits TRBJ2-1 better, so the J call may be wrong. CDR3 length: 14 amino acids. Germline CDR1 is SGHRS and CDR2 is YFSETQ. CDR3 sequence: CASSQQQGSGEQFF. The DNA of the CDR3 is TGCGCCAGCAGCCAACAACAGGGGTCGGGCGAGCAGTTCTTC.

V and J are TRBV6-6 and TRBJ2-5; D might be TRBD1 (6 bases). From germline, CDR1 is MNHNY and CDR2 SVGAGI (reference sequence). V lost 6 bases and J 4 bases, leaving 18 bases between the germline ends. The CDR3 contains 15 residues. Written as DNA, the CDR3 is TGTGCCAGCAGGACAGGACAAAATCTACGAGAGACCCAGTACTTC. Translation: CASRTGQNLRETQYF.

This clonotype was found many times. The chain employs TRBV5-1 and TRBJ2-1; 8 bases agree with TRBD1. Germline CDR1 and CDR2: SGHRS and YFSETQ. The CDR3 has 16 residues. Losses at the gene ends were 3 bases for V and 5 bases for J; bases not matched to a gene: 10. CDR3 DNA sequence: TGCGCCAGCAGCTACTCCGGACAGGGAACCGACAATGAGCAGTTCTTC. Its translation is CASSYSGQGTDNEQFF.

This clonotype was seen many times. V usage is TRBV3-1 and J usage is TRBJ2-3, with 9 bases fitting TRBD2. The CDR3 covers 16 residues. Germline CDR1 reads LGHDT; CDR2 reads YNNKEL (reference sequence). V trimming: 5 bases; J trimming: 0 bases; junction bases outside the gene matches: 6. CDR3 loop: CASSSGLASSTDTQYF. The CDR3 nucleotides read TGTGCCAGCAGCTCCGGACTAGCGAGTAGCACAGATACGCAGTATTTT.

This sequence joins TRBV9 and TRBJ2-7; weak D call: TRBD1 (5 bases). Germline assignment: CDR1 SGDLS and CDR2 YYNGEE. This CDR3 has 16 amino acids. The ends were cut back, 4 bases at V and 4 bases at J, with 21 bases in the middle. In DNA form, the CDR3 reads TGTGCCAGCAGCCTCTCCGGGCAGGGTATGATATACGAGCAGTACTTC. It yields the protein CASSLSGQGMIYEQYF.

CDR3 in DNA: TGCGCCAGCAGCTACGAGGGACAGGGGGGGACCCAGTACTTC. Protein: CASSYEGQGGTQYF. The chain is built from TRBV5-1 and TRBJ2-5; TRBD1 matches at 11 bases. Losses at the gene ends were 3 bases for V and 7 bases for J; bases not matched to a gene: 5. CDR1 is SGHRS, CDR2 YFSETQ, per germline. This CDR3 has 14 residues.

This chain links TRBV20-1 with TRBJ2-4, with 9 bases lining up with TRBD1. Germline CDR1 is DFQATT and CDR2 is SNEGSKA (reference sequence). Trimming removed 5 bases from V and 1 base from J; junction bases left unmatched: 0. CDR3 size: 13 residues. The CDR3 DNA follows: TGCAGTGCTGGACAGGGGGCCAAAAACATTCAGTACTTC. Its protein is CSAGQGAKNIQYF.

This clonotype was found many times. The rearrangement uses TRBV20-1 and TRBJ2-7, with D perhaps TRBD1 (5 bases). The V and J ends lost 6 bases and 3 bases respectively, with 18 bases between them. This CDR3 comprises 14 residues. Germline lookup yields CDR1 DFQATT and CDR2 SNEGSKA (reference sequence). In nucleotides, the CDR3 is TGCAGTGCGCCCACAGGTACCTCCTACTACGAGCAGTACTTC. Translated: CSAPTGTSYYEQYF.

This clonotype was found many times. The V and J genes are TRBV7-2 and TRBJ1-1, with D possibly TRBD1 on 5 matching bases. This CDR3 is 15 amino acids long. Germline CDR1 SGHTA, CDR2 FQGNSA. Trimming cost V 1 base and J 4 bases, with 13 bases left between them. In DNA form, the CDR3 reads TGTGCCAGCAGCTTAGAGGGCCAGGGAATCACTGAAGCTTTCTTT. Its translation is CASSLEGQGITEAFF.